Listed below are T cell receptor beta chains from one sample, sequenced in a study of beta chain features in type 1 diabetes. The assay was immunoSEQ multiplex PCR, and TCRdb's table has in-frame clones only and misses some. The sample has a few hundred thousand clones, roughly 12% seen once; the top ten hold approximately 0.01%. Specimen: naive CD4+ T cells from blood. All receptors come from a woman aged 18-29 years with type 1 diabetes. The CDR3 runs from the conserved cysteine through the conserved F or W. The D gene is left open where the match is weak. The size of a clone is reported for some rows only, either as once, few or many, or as a class for expanded clones.

>few|TRBJ1-2|-|TRBV2
CANPEGAFGGYTF
TGTGCCAACCCAGAGGGCGCCTTCGGAGGCTACACCTTC
>-|TRBJ1-5|TRBD1|TRBV9
CASSEGQHNQPQHF
TGTGCCAGCAGCGAGGGACAGCACAATCAGCCCCAGCATTTT
>once|TRBJ2-5|-|TRBV30
CAWSGAGWVEQYF
TGTGCCTGGAGTGGAGCGGGTTGGGTGGAGCAGTACTTC
>few|TRBJ2-6|TRBD1|TRBV5-1
CASSLYGQGISGANVLTF
TGCGCCAGCAGCTTGTACGGACAGGGAATCTCTGGGGCCAACGTCCTGACTTTC
>few|TRBJ2-1|TRBD2|TRBV25-1
CASSVAGGDEQFF
TGTGCCAGCAGTGTTGCGGGGGGCGATGAGCAGTTCTTC
>few|TRBJ2-5|TRBD2|TRBV18
CASSPGRDETQYF
TGTGCCAGCTCACCAGGGAGGGATGAGACCCAGTACTTC
>-|TRBJ2-7|TRBD1|TRBV7-2
CASSPDRGSFYEQYF
TGTGCCAGCAGTCCGGACAGGGGGAGCTTCTACGAGCAGTACTTC
>few|TRBJ2-5|-|TRBV5-4
CASSLAGREETQYF
TGTGCCAGCAGCTTGGCCGGCAGGGAAGAGACCCAGTACTTC
>-|TRBJ2-6|-|TRBV7-9
CASSFGSSGANVLTF
TGTGCCAGCAGCTTTGGCAGCTCTGGGGCCAACGTCCTGACTTTC
>few|TRBJ1-2|-|TRBV29-1
CSVGGSSYGYTF
TGCAGCGTTGGGGGCAGTTCCTATGGCTACACCTTC
>-|TRBJ2-1|-|TRBV6-6
CASSYWASTSNEQFF
TGTGCCAGCAGTTACTGGGCTAGCACGAGCAATGAGCAGTTCTTC
>-|TRBJ2-1|TRBD2|TRBV29-1
CSVFGTSGANEQFF
TGCAGCGTTTTCGGGACTAGCGGGGCCAATGAGCAGTTCTTC
>few|TRBJ2-2|-|TRBV27
CASSLPRQPTGELFF
TGTGCCAGCAGTTTACCCCGACAGCCTACCGGGGAGCTGTTTTTT
>few|TRBJ1-1|TRBD1|TRBV7-9
CASSSLTGVNTEAFF
TGTGCCAGCAGCTCCCTAACAGGGGTTAATACTGAAGCTTTCTTT
>-|TRBJ2-6|-|TRBV4-2
CASSHADTNNVLTF
TGTGCCAGCAGCCACGCCGACACGAATAACGTCCTGACTTTC
>-|TRBJ2-5|-|TRBV9
CASSSRGSQETQYF
TGTGCCAGCAGCTCGCGGGGAAGCCAAGAGACCCAGTACTTC
>few|TRBJ2-1|TRBD1|TRBV5-4
CASSTAGTGVDNEQFF
TGTGCCAGCAGCACTGCCGGGACAGGGGTGGACAATGAGCAGTTCTTC
>few|TRBJ2-2|-|TRBV9
CASSVTGYTGELFF
TGTGCCAGCAGCGTCACAGGGTACACCGGGGAGCTGTTTTTT
>-|TRBJ2-5|-|TRBV9
CASSVSGEETQYF
TGTGCCAGCAGCGTTAGCGGAGAAGAGACCCAGTACTTC
>-|TRBJ2-5|-|TRBV11-2
CASSFAGVSETQYF
TGTGCCAGCAGCTTCGCAGGGGTTTCAGAGACCCAGTACTTC
>-|TRBJ1-3|-|TRBV4-3
CASSQHRGNTIYF
TGCGCCAGCAGCCAGCACAGGGGAAACACCATATATTTT
>few|TRBJ1-5|TRBD1|TRBV30
CAYQTGTSHQPQHF
TGTGCCTACCAGACAGGGACTAGCCATCAGCCCCAGCATTTT